This entry lists 9 T cell receptor beta chains sequenced from one sample in a study of shared clonotypes between healthy human individuals (TCRdb year 2020). The library relied on the immunoSEQ multiplex PCR assay. Imported from immuneACCESS, the table was reduced by TCRdb to in-frame sequences with V and J called. These copies leave out some clones; in studies compared against another copy, an unresolved V gene accounts for under half, and the cause of the remainder is not known. The sample includes over 2 million clones, with less than 95% observed a single time. Jointly, the top ten make up approximately 0.41% of the sample. The source material was naive CD4+ T cells from PBMCs. In light of the paper, this sample's cell subset or site label describes: CD45RA+ positively selected. These receptor sequences come from a young man in good health. Some clones in this sample may be carry-over from other donors' samples.

This sequence joins TRBV19 and TRBJ1-2, with D possibly TRBD1 on 5 matching bases. From germline, CDR1 is LNHDA and CDR2 SQIVND (reference sequence). The CDR3 runs 15 residues. V lost 7 bases to trimming and J lost 1 base, with 16 bases between them. CDR3 sequence reads: CASKPGQVRNYGYTF. In DNA form, the CDR3 reads TGTGCCAGTAAACCCGGACAAGTCCGTAACTATGGCTACACCTTC.

The chain employs TRBV18 and TRBJ2-7, with 10 bases lining up with TRBD2. The CDR3 is made up of 13 amino acids. Trimming removed 2 bases from V and 6 bases from J; junction bases left unmatched: 1. Germline V gene lookup returns CDR1 KGHSH and CDR2 LQKENI. The CDR3 region is CASSPGTSAEQYF. In nucleotides, the CDR3 is TGTGCCAGCTCACCAGGGACTAGCGCCGAGCAGTACTTC.

The chain is built from TRBV5-6 and TRBJ2-5, with 11 bases that match TRBD1. The J call may be faulty, since TRBJ2-7 better matches the DNA end. The CDR3 runs 16 residues. Germline lookup yields CDR1 SGHDT and CDR2 YYEEEE. The CDR3 DNA reads as TGTGCCAGCAGTTTTCGAAAGGGGACAGGGGGTTTCGAGCAGTACTTC. This encodes CASSFRKGTGGFEQYF.

The rearrangement joins TRBV28 to TRBJ2-3; maybe TRBD2 (6 bases). V was pared by 6 bases and J by 1 base, with 17 bases between. The CDR3 is 16 residues long. CDR1 is MDHEN and CDR2 is SYDVKM in the germline V gene. CDR3 sequence: CASSLPSSARTDTQYF. The CDR3 nucleotides are TGTGCCAGCAGCCTACCCTCTAGCGCCCGCACAGATACGCAGTATTTT. Together with reference TRBV28 and TRBJ2-3, the CDR3 gives the full variable domain: DVKVTQSSRYLVKRTGEKVFLECVQDMDHENMFWYRQDPGLGLRLIYFSYDVKMKEKGDIPEGYSVSREKKERFSLILESASTNQTSMYLCASSLPSSARTDTQYFGPGTRLTVL.

This chain links TRBV5-4 with TRBJ1-2, with D hard to call. V lost 4 bases, J lost 4 bases, and 17 bases lay in between. This CDR3 region has 15 residues. The germline CDR1 and CDR2 sequences are SGHNT and YYREEE (reference sequence). The CDR3 nucleotides are TGTGCCAGCAGCCGTGAGGTGGCGGGATCCTATGGCTACACCTTC. Translation: CASSREVAGSYGYTF.

This chain links TRBV29-1 with TRBJ2-7, with TRBD1 identical over 8 bases. This CDR3 is 13 amino acids long. With 4 bases clipped from V and 7 bases from J, the junction kept 9 bases outside the gene matches. Germline V gives CDR1 SQVTM, CDR2 ANQGSEA. Here the CDR3 reads CSVGRQGAREQYF. For the CDR3, the DNA is TGCAGCGTTGGTCGGCAGGGGGCCCGGGAGCAGTACTTC.

This clone appeared a single time. This sequence joins TRBV30 and TRBJ1-4; D possibly corresponds to TRBD1 (5 bases). Per the germline V gene, CDR1 is GTSNPN and CDR2 is SVGIG (reference sequence). Trimming stripped 5 bases from V and 10 bases from J, with 17 bases between. The CDR3 runs to 13 residues. CDR3 sequence (DNA): TGTGCCTGGCTAGACAGTTTTCCGGGAAAACTGTTTTTT. Its translation: CAWLDSFPGKLFF.

The rearrangement uses TRBV5-1 and TRBJ1-5; tentatively, D is TRBD1 (5 bases). CDR1 is SGHRS, CDR2 YFSETQ, per germline. V dropped 4 bases and J dropped 9 bases, with 17 bases sitting between them. The CDR3 consists of 14 residues. The CDR3 region has the DNA TGCGCCAGCAGCCCGGGGCATGGGTTCCCGCCCCAGCATTTT. Translating it yields CASSPGHGFPPQHF. The whole variable domain, filled in from reference TRBV5-1 and TRBJ1-5, reads KAGVTQTPRYLIKTRGQQVTLSCSPISGHRSVSWYQQTPGQGLQFLFEYFSETQRNKGNFPGRFSGRQFSNSRSEMNVSTLELGDSALYLCASSPGHGFPPQHFGDGTRLSIL.

The V call is TRBV27, the J call TRBJ2-7; possible D gene TRBD2, 5 bases. The CDR3 has 15 residues. CDR1 and CDR2 (germline): MNHEY, SMNVEV (reference sequence). Trimming stripped 6 bases from V and 4 bases from J, with 19 bases between. This CDR3 is CASSYGSSGLYEQYF. The CDR3, as DNA: TGTGCCAGCAGCTACGGTTCGAGCGGACTTTACGAGCAGTACTTC.